The clone carrying this T cell receptor (beta chain) was recorded at least ten times. The data derive from a study of early T cells in non-severe SARS-CoV-2 infection. TCRdb redid the calling of the 5' RACE reads with MiXCR, one entry per CDR3 protein. This sample carries around 50,000 distinct CDR3 sequences, 9.1% of them seen once, and the ten largest clones take around 4.2%. Germline V lookup: CDR1 SGHTA, CDR2 FQGNSA. The CDR3 has 16 residues. Trimming removed 4 bases from V and 8 bases from J, with 21 bases in between. The sample was whole blood. V and J are TRBV7-2 and TRBJ2-1, with D perhaps assigned TRBD1 or TRBD2 (5 bases each). This clonotype originated in an adult who was a healthcare worker with PCR-confirmed SARS-CoV-2 infection or an uninfected control (not recorded which). DNA of the CDR3: TGTGCCAGCAGCTATTACCCAAAGGGGCCGAGGGATGAGCAGTTCTTC. Translating gives CASSYYPKGPRDEQFF. Combining the CDR3 with reference TRBV7-2 and TRBJ2-1 gives the whole variable domain GAGVSQSPSNKVTEKGKDVELRCDPISGHTALYWYRQSLGQGLEFLIYFQGNSAPDKSGLPSDRFSAERTGGSVSTLTIQRTQQEDSAVYLCASSYYPKGPRDEQFFGPGTRLTVL.